This T cell receptor beta chain comes out of a study of blood T cell repertoires in COVID-19. This clone is a singleton in its sample. V lost 5 bases and J lost 4; bases outside the gene matches: 5. The CDR3 sequence is 15 residues long. From germline, CDR1 is LNHNV and CDR2 YYDKDF (reference sequence). Assay: immunoSEQ multiplex PCR; the TCRdb copy retains only in-frame clones and omits some. Of just under 150,000 clones listed, about 80% were seen once; the top ten hold about 5.1%. This sequence was found in a human donor in a cohort sampled during active COVID-19. The sample taken for sequencing was peripheral blood. The chain is built from TRBV15 and TRBJ2-1; 10 bases map to TRBD1. The DNA for the CDR3 is TGTGCCACCAGCCCGGACAGGGGGTCTTACAATGAGCAGTTCTTC. Protein product: CATSPDRGSYNEQFF.